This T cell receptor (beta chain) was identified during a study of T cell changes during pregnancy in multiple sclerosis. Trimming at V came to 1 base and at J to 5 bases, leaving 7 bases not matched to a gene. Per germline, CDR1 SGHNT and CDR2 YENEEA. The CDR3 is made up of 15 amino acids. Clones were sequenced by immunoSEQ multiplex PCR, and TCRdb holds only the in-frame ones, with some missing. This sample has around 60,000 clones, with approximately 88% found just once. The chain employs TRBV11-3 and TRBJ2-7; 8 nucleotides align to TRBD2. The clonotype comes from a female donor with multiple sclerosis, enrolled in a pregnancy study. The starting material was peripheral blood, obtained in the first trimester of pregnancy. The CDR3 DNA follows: TGTGCCAGCAGCTTAGGTAAGCGGGAGATCGACGAGCAGTACTTC. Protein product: CASSLGKREIDEQYF.